This TCR beta chain was captured in a study of T-cell reconstitution after alpha-beta-depleted transplantation in children (dated by TCRdb to the mid-2010s). Background for the entire study: T-cell immune reconstitution after TCRalphabeta/CD19-depleted allogeneic hematopoietic cell transplantation in children was quantitatively tracked in the study by means of TCR repertoire profiling.

V loses 3 bases of germline sequence and J loses 0 bases, and the interval between the two ends is 9 bases. Reading the germline V gene (reference sequence) gives CDR1 LNHDA and CDR2 SQIVND. Measured from the cysteine to the phenylalanine, the CDR3 is 15 residues long. Kept here is only the CDR3 DNA, which spans 45 bases and is read in frame from base 1. The method behind the library was PCR. The run used an Illumina HiSeq 2500. Molecular barcoding was employed in the preparation of TCR libraries, with unique molecular identifiers being used to normalize TCRbeta repertoire quantification. TCRdb trimmed public reads at Q25 via fastp, called clones via MiXCR and kept in-frame beta chains. Duplicate CDR3 protein sequences are folded into a single record with the most common DNA and genes. This sample is represented by 250,000 to 300,000 distinct CDR3 sequences; about 9.5% of them were singletons. The ten largest clones capture around 7.5% of the sample.

The treatment or condition label, read with the paper, signifies: allogeneic hematopoietic cell transplantation with graft depleted of TCRalphabeta T cells and CD19 B cells. TCRalphabeta/CD19-depleted allogeneic hematopoietic cell grafts were given to the transplant recipients, all of whom were children. There are many counts of this clonotype. Its antigen remains undetermined. There are no base qualities to consult, and no much larger clone falls within one base. What the work shows at the level of the full study, not this receptor alone: Over subsequent months, a decline in hyperexpanded clone frequencies was noted, and after one year, T-cell counts and TCRbeta diversity were mostly ascribed to newly produced T cells. In some patients, the high TCRbeta diversity seen at day 60 was put down to recipient T cells and intrathymic progenitors that had survived conditioning. The apparently early recovery of alphabetaT-cell counts about two months after transplant reportedly depended on only several hundred rapidly expanded clones that came from non-depleted graft cells.

The chain joins TRBV19 to TRBJ1-5; the D gene is not confidently resolved. The sample here was PBMCs, taken before TCRalphabeta/CD19-depleted stem cell transplant. This TCR was recovered from a boy in the first two years of life with acute myeloid leukemia, due to receive a stem cell transplant. CDR3 loop: CASSITRSSNQPQHF. The DNA is TGTGCCAGTAGTATTACAAGATCTAGCAATCAGCCCCAGCATTTT.